This TCR beta chain was captured in a study of blood T cells in healthy people across ages. This clonotype has a single count. Its matching antigen is unknown. V lost 3 bases and J lost 3, with 9 bases in between. The CDR3 extends over 13 amino acids. Per germline, CDR1 SGHRS and CDR2 YFSETQ. The use of a sample-barcoded 5' primer and a J-beta primer mix characterized a second PCR of 7 to 11 cycles. Each CDR3 protein is one row after TCRdb ran MiXCR on the 5' RACE reads. Counted here are about 1.8 million distinct CDR3 sequences, approximately 50% occurring once; the ten biggest clones make up roughly 2.1%. Study-wide findings and caveats: The lack of PBMC sorting stopped any conclusive naive versus antigen-experienced comparison.

The chain carries TRBV5-1 and TRBJ1-2; D is undetermined. Source material: blood. The sequence was obtained from a middle-aged woman in good health. The DNA of the CDR3 is TGCGCCAGCAGCTCTCGATGGGACTATGGCTACACCTTC. It translates to CASSSRWDYGYTF.